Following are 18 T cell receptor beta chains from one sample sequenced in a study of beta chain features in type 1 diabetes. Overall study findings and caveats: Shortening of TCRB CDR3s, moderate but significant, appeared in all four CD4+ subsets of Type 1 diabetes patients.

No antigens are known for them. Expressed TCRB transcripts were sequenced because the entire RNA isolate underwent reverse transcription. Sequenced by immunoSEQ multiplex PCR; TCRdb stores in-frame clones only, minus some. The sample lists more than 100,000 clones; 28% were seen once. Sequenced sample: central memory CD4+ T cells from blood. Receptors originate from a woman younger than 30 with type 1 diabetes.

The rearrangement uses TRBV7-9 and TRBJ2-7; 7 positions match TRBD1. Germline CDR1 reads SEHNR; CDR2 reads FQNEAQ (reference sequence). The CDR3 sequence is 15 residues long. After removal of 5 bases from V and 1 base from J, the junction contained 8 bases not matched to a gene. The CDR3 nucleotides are TGTGCCAGCAGCCCGGGACAGCTCCCATCCTACGAGCAGTACTTC. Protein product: CASSPGQLPSYEQYF.

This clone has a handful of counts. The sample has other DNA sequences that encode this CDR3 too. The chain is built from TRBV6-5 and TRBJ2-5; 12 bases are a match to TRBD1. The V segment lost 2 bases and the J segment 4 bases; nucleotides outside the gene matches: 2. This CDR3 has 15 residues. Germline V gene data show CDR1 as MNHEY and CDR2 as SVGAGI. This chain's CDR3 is CASSYGTGGRETQYF. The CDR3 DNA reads TGTGCCAGCAGTTACGGGACAGGGGGCCGAGAGACCCAGTACTTC.

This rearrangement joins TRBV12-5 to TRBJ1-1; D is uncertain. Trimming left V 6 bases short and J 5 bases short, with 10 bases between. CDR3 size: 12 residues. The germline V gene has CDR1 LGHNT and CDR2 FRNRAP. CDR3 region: CASGRGRTEAFF. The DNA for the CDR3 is TGTGCTAGTGGCCGCGGGAGGACTGAAGCTTTCTTT.

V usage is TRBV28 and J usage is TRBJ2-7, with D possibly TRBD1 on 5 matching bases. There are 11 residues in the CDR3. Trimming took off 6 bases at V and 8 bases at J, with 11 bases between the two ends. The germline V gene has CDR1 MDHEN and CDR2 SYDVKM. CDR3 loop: CASRKDTQQYF. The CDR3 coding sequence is TGTGCCAGCAGGAAGGACACCCAGCAGTACTTC. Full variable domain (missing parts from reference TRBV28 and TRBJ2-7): DVKVTQSSRYLVKRTGEKVFLECVQDMDHENMFWYRQDPGLGLRLIYFSYDVKMKEKGDIPEGYSVSREKKERFSLILESASTNQTSMYLCASRKDTQQYFGPGTRLTVT.

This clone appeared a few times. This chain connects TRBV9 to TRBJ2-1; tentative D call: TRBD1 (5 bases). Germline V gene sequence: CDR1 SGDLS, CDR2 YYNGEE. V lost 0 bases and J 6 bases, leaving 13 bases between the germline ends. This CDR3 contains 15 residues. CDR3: CASSVATDISNEQFF. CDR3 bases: TGTGCCAGCAGCGTAGCAACGGACATCTCCAATGAGCAGTTCTTC. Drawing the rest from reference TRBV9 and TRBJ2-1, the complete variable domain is DSGVTQTPKHLITATGQRVTLRCSPRSGDLSVYWYQQSLDQGLQFLIQYYNGEERAKGNILERFSAQQFPDLHSELNLSSLELGDSALYFCASSVATDISNEQFFGPGTRLTVL.

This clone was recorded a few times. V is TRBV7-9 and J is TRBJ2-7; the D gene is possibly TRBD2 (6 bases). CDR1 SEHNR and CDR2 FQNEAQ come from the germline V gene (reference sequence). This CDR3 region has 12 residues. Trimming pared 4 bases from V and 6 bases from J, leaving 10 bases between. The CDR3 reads CASSWRGSEQYF. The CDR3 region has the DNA TGTGCCAGCAGCTGGCGGGGCAGCGAGCAGTACTTC.

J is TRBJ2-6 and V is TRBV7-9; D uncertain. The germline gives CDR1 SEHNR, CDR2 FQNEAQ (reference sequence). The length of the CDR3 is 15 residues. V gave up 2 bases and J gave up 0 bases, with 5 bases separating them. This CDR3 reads CASSLWPSGANVLTF. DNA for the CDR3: TGTGCCAGCAGCTTATGGCCCTCTGGGGCCAACGTCCTGACTTTC.

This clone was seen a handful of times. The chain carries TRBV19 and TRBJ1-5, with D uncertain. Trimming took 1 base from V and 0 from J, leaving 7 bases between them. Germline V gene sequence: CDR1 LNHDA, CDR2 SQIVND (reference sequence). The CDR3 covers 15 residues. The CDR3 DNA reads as TGTGCCAGTAGTATAGGCCGGAGTAGCAATCAGCCCCAGCATTTT. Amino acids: CASSIGRSSNQPQHF.

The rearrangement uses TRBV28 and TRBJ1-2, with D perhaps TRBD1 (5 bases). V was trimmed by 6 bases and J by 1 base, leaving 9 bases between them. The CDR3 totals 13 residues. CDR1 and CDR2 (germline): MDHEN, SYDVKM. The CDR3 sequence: CASSRTFNYGYTF. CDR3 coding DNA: TGTGCCAGCAGCAGGACATTTAACTATGGCTACACCTTC.

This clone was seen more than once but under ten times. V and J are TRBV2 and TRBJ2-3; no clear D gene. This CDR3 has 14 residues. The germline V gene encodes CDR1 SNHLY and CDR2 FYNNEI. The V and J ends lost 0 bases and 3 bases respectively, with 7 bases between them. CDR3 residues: CASSEAWATDTQYF. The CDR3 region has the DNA TGTGCCAGCAGTGAAGCTTGGGCAACAGATACGCAGTATTTT.

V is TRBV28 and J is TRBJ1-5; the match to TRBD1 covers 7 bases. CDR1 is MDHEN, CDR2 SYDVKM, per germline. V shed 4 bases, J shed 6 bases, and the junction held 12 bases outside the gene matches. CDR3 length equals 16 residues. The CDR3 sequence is CASSSPPTGASQPQHF. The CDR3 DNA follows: TGTGCCAGCAGTTCCCCGCCTACAGGGGCGAGTCAGCCCCAGCATTTT.

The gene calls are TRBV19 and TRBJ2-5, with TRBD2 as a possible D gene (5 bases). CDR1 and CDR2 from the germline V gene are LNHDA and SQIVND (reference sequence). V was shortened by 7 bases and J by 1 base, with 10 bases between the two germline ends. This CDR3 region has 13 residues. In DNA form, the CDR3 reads TGTGCCAGTACGACGGGGAGCCAAGAGACCCAGTACTTC. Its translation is CASTTGSQETQYF.

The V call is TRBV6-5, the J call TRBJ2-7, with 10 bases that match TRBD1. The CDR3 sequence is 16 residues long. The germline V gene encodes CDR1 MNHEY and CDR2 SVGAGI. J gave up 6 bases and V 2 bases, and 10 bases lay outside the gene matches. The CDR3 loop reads CASSYLPGQGDVEQYF. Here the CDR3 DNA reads TGTGCCAGCAGTTACCTCCCAGGACAGGGGGACGTCGAGCAGTACTTC.

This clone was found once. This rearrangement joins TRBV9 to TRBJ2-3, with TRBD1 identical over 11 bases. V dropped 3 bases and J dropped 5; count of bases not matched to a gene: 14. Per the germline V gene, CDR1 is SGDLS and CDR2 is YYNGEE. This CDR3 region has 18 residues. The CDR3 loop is CASSARTMDRGLLDTQYF. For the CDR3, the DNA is TGTGCCAGCAGCGCACGAACAATGGACAGGGGGCTGCTAGATACGCAGTATTTT.

CDR3 bases: TGTGCCAGCTCACCCGAGGGAGAGACCCAGTACTTC. Translation gives CASSPEGETQYF. This chain joins TRBV18 and TRBJ2-5; possible D gene TRBD2, 5 bases. The CDR3 runs 12 residues. CDR1 and CDR2 (germline): KGHSH, LQKENI. The ends were cut back, 3 bases at V and 4 bases at J, with 6 bases in the middle.

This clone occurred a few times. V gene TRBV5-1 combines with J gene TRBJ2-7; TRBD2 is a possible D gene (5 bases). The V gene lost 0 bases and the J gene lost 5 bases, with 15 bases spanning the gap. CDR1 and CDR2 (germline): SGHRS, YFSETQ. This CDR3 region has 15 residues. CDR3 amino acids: CASSLGRNTRDEQYF. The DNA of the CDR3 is TGCGCCAGCAGCTTGGGCCGCAACACTAGAGACGAGCAGTACTTC.

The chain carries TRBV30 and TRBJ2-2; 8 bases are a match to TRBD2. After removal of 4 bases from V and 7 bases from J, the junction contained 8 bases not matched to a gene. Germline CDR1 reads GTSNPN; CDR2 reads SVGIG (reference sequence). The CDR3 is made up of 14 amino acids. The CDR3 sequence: CAWTGLVEVGELFF. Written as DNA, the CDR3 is TGTGCCTGGACGGGACTAGTTGAGGTCGGGGAGCTGTTTTTT.

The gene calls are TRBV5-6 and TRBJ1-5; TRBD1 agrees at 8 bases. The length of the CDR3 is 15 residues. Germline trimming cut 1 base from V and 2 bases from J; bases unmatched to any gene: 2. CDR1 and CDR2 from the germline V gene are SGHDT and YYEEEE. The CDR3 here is CASSLQGAGNQPQHF. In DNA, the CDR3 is TGTGCCAGCAGCTTGCAGGGGGCGGGCAATCAGCCCCAGCATTTT.